The 27 T cell receptor beta chains below were found in one sample sequenced in a study of T cells in localized non-small cell lung cancer. Measured with immunoSEQ multiplex PCR; TCRdb has only the in-frame clones, and not every one. The top ten clones hold around 26% of a sample with thousands of clones, 37% of them seen once. Here the sequenced sample was normal lung tissue next to the tumor, taken before any cancer treatment. These receptors originate from a male donor at least 60 years old with stage I lung adenocarcinoma.

The chain couples TRBV2 to TRBJ2-2; 9 bases agree with TRBD1. V shed 9 bases, J shed 5 bases, and the junction held 10 bases outside the gene matches. Per germline, CDR1 SNHLY and CDR2 FYNNEI. The CDR3 has 15 residues. The DNA for the CDR3 is TGTGCCAGTCGGACCGGGGACAGGGAAACCGGGGAGCTGTTTTTT. Translation: CASRTGDRETGELFF. The full variable domain, with the rest looked up from reference TRBV2 and TRBJ2-2, is EPEVTQTPSHQVTQMGQEVILRCVPISNHLYFYWYRQILGQKVEFLVSFYNNEISEKSEIFDDQFSVERPDGSNFTLKIRSTKLEDSAMYFCASRTGDRETGELFFGEGSRLTVL.

The CDR3 reads CASSRDRSRLEQYF. CDR3 coding DNA: TGTGCCAGCAGTCGGGACAGGAGTCGCCTCGAGCAGTACTTC. The V call is TRBV28, the J call TRBJ2-7; TRBD1 matches 8 bases. J was trimmed by 6 bases and V by 5 bases; bases with no gene match: 9. The germline gives CDR1 MDHEN, CDR2 SYDVKM. This CDR3 is built from 14 residues.

This clone showed up just a few times. The V call is TRBV4-1, the J call TRBJ2-5, with TRBD2 matching 10 bases. Trimming cost V 0 bases and J 8 bases; bases outside gene matches: 6. Germline V CDR1 and CDR2: MGHRA, YSYEKL. The CDR3 is 15 amino acids. CDR3 in DNA: TGCGCCAGCAGCCAAGACCTTAGCGGGGGGACCACCCAGTACTTC. This translates into CASSQDLSGGTTQYF.

The rearrangement joins TRBV18 to TRBJ2-6; D not certain. The CDR3 has 15 amino acids. CDR1 and CDR2 from the germline V gene are KGHSH and LQKENI. V lost 0 bases, J lost 2 bases, and 5 bases lay in between. For the CDR3, the DNA is TGTGCCAGCTCACCACCGGGCCCTGGGGCCAACGTCCTGACTTTC. Its protein product is CASSPPGPGANVLTF.

This clone was counted once. The chain has TRBV29-1 and TRBJ2-5, with D perhaps matching TRBD2 (5 bases). Trimming pared 4 bases from V and 5 bases from J, leaving 14 bases between. This CDR3 is 13 amino acids long. The germline V gene has CDR1 SQVTM and CDR2 ANQGSEA. CDR3 nucleotide sequence: TGCAGCGTTGCCCCTAGCTCCAGGGAGACCCAGTACTTC. This sequence encodes CSVAPSSRETQYF.

By proportion, this clone is medium-sized. The J gene is TRBJ1-1, the V gene TRBV11-3; maybe TRBD1 (6 bases). The CDR3 contains 15 residues. V was trimmed by 5 bases and J by 3 bases, leaving 16 bases between them. In germline, CDR1 is SGHNT, CDR2 YENEEA. The CDR3 coding sequence is TGTGCCAGCAGCCCAGACAGGAACTTTGACACTGAAGCTTTCTTT. It encodes CASSPDRNFDTEAFF.

In its sample, this clone is large. V gene TRBV15 combines with J gene TRBJ2-2; TRBD2 aligns across 13 bases. The CDR3 length is 21 residues. V dropped 0 bases and J dropped 1; count of bases not matched to a gene: 11. Germline values: CDR1 LNHNV, CDR2 YYDKDF (reference sequence). The CDR3 loop is CATSRERTSGSTVMNTGELFF. The CDR3 nucleotides read TGTGCCACCAGCAGAGAAAGGACTAGCGGGAGTACCGTAATGAACACCGGGGAGCTGTTTTTT.

The chain combines TRBV28 with TRBJ1-6; tentatively, D is TRBD1 (5 bases). Germline V CDR1 and CDR2: MDHEN, SYDVKM. V was trimmed by 2 bases and J by 9 bases, leaving 11 bases between them. The length of the CDR3 is 14 residues. CDR3 DNA: TGTGCCAGCAGTTTACAGACAGCAAGTTCACCCCTCCACTTT. Residues: CASSLQTASSPLHF.

Judged by abundance, this clone is large. This chain connects TRBV11-3 to TRBJ2-5, with D tentatively TRBD2 (6 bases). Germline CDR1 and CDR2: SGHNT and YENEEA. Trimming took off 0 bases at V and 2 bases at J, with 13 bases between the two ends. The CDR3 runs 16 residues. The DNA of the CDR3 is TGTGCCAGCAGCTTAGATCGAAGGGCGGGGCAAGAGACCCAGTACTTC. Protein sequence: CASSLDRRAGQETQYF.

This clone was observed a handful of times. The gene calls are TRBV9 and TRBJ2-1, with a possible D match to TRBD2 (7 bases). Germline V gene sequence: CDR1 SGDLS, CDR2 YYNGEE. Trimming cost V 4 bases and J 9 bases, with 11 bases left between them. This CDR3 contains 12 residues. CDR3 sequence: CASSFGGPEQFF. The DNA of the CDR3 is TGTGCCAGCAGCTTCGGGGGGCCTGAGCAGTTCTTC.

The chain couples TRBV30 to TRBJ1-4; D unresolved. The CDR3 contains 14 residues. V lost 3 bases, J lost 0 bases, and 8 bases lay in between. The germline CDR1 and CDR2 sequences are GTSNPN and SVGIG (reference sequence). For the CDR3, the DNA is TGTGCCTGGAGGACCAGTGCAACTAATGAAAAACTGTTTTTT. Residues: CAWRTSATNEKLFF.

This clone was recorded a few times. The chain joins TRBV19 to TRBJ2-7; TRBD2 aligns across 12 bases. Germline V CDR1 and CDR2: LNHDA, SQIVND (reference sequence). CDR3 length: 14 amino acids. Trimming cost V 6 bases and J 5 bases; bases outside gene matches: 5. The DNA for the CDR3 is TGTGCCAGTAGCCTAGCGGGGGGGCAAGACGAGCAGTACTTC. Amino acid sequence: CASSLAGGQDEQYF.

The chain employs TRBV19 and TRBJ2-2; D unresolved. The CDR3 runs to 13 residues. The germline gives CDR1 LNHDA, CDR2 SQIVND (reference sequence). The V gene lost 6 bases and the J gene lost 0 bases, with 5 bases spanning the gap. The chain's CDR3 is CASSDPNTGELFF. For the CDR3, the DNA is TGTGCCAGTAGCGATCCGAACACCGGGGAGCTGTTTTTT.

This chain links TRBV18 with TRBJ1-4; D perhaps matches TRBD1 (5 bases). This CDR3 is built from 13 residues. Looked up from germline, CDR1 is KGHSH and CDR2 is LQKENI. V lost 2 bases and J lost 8, with 9 bases in between. This CDR3 reads CASSPDSGEKLFF. As DNA, the CDR3 is TGTGCCAGCTCACCAGACAGCGGGGAAAAACTGTTTTTT.

This clone was detected a few times. The chain uses TRBV29-1 and TRBJ1-1; weak D call: TRBD1 (5 bases). V lost 6 bases to trimming and J lost 3 bases, with 14 bases between them. Germline V CDR1 and CDR2: SQVTM, ANQGSEA. The CDR3 has 13 residues. The CDR3 loop is CSVQWGVDTEAFF. The CDR3 DNA reads TGCAGCGTCCAGTGGGGGGTTGACACTGAAGCTTTCTTT.

CDR3 sequence: CASSLYSGRETQYF. The CDR3 DNA is TGTGCCAGCAGCCTATATAGCGGGAGAGAGACCCAGTACTTC. The rearrangement links TRBV14 to TRBJ2-5; TRBD2 matches 9 bases. Trimming took 4 bases from V and 4 from J; bases not matched to a gene: 4. This CDR3 has 14 residues. Germline V gene lookup returns CDR1 SGHDN and CDR2 FVKESK. Supplemented by reference TRBV14 and TRBJ2-5, the full variable domain reads EAGVTQFPSHSVIEKGQTVTLRCDPISGHDNLYWYRRVMGKEIKFLLHFVKESKQDESGMPNNRFLAERTGGTYSTLKVQPAELEDSGVYFCASSLYSGRETQYFGPGTRLLVL.

The chain carries TRBV29-1 and TRBJ2-2, with D possibly TRBD1 on 6 matching bases. Germline V gene lookup returns CDR1 SQVTM and CDR2 ANQGSEA. V was shortened by 6 bases and J by 6 bases, with 14 bases between the two germline ends. This CDR3 contains 13 residues. CDR3 sequence reads: CSVLSTGPGELFF. The CDR3 region has the DNA TGCAGCGTCCTTTCTACAGGGCCCGGGGAGCTGTTTTTT.

This clone was counted between two and nine times. This chain connects TRBV11-3 to TRBJ2-7, with D possibly called TRBD1 or TRBD2 (7 bases each). The length of the CDR3 is 16 residues. In germline, CDR1 is SGHNT, CDR2 YENEEA. Deletions cut 0 bases from V and 4 bases from J, with 16 bases between. CDR3 loop: CASSLELAGGGYEQYF. The CDR3 region has the DNA TGTGCCAGCAGCTTAGAGTTGGCAGGGGGAGGGTACGAGCAGTACTTC.

This clone was counted only a few times. The chain employs TRBV28 and TRBJ1-6; unclear D gene. V lost 4 bases and J 10 bases, leaving 14 bases between the germline ends. CDR1 is MDHEN and CDR2 is SYDVKM in the germline V gene. This CDR3 is 14 amino acids long. The CDR3 is CASSYNVRESPLHF. CDR3 nucleotide sequence: TGTGCCAGCAGTTATAATGTGCGAGAGTCACCCCTCCACTTT.

V and J are TRBV19 and TRBJ1-5; D is uncertain. In germline, CDR1 is LNHDA, CDR2 SQIVND (reference sequence). V lost 2 bases to trimming and J lost 3 bases, with 11 bases between them. The CDR3 is 15 amino acids. This chain's CDR3 is CASSISQSLNQPQHF. DNA for the CDR3: TGTGCCAGTAGTATAAGTCAGAGCCTCAATCAGCCCCAGCATTTT.

This chain connects TRBV19 to TRBJ2-1; D remains unclear. The CDR3 is 13 amino acids. V lost 5 bases to trimming and J lost 5 bases, with 10 bases between them. In germline, CDR1 is LNHDA, CDR2 SQIVND (reference sequence). For the CDR3, the DNA is TGTGCCAGTAGTTTACCACAGAACAATGAGCAGTTCTTC. As protein: CASSLPQNNEQFF.

In its sample, this clone is large. The V gene is TRBV6-8, the J gene TRBJ2-6; possible D gene TRBD1, 6 bases. Trimming stripped 6 bases from V and 0 bases from J, with 12 bases between. CDR3 length: 16 residues. Germline CDR1 MNHGY, CDR2 SAAAGT. The CDR3 here is CASREAGASGANVLTF. In nucleotides, the CDR3 is TGTGCCAGCAGAGAGGCAGGGGCCTCTGGGGCCAACGTCCTGACTTTC.

The chain is built from TRBV19 and TRBJ2-3; 7 bases fit TRBD2. This CDR3 region has 13 residues. CDR1 LNHDA and CDR2 SQIVND come from the germline V gene (reference sequence). CDR3 DNA sequence: TGTTCGATTGGGGCTAGCGGTACAGATACGCAGTATTTT. Residues: CSIGASGTDTQYF.

Judged by abundance, this clone is medium-sized. This chain connects TRBV6-8 to TRBJ2-5; perhaps TRBD1 as D (6 bases). Germline values: CDR1 MNHGY, CDR2 SAAAGT. Trimming stripped 0 bases from V and 2 bases from J, with 10 bases between. There are 15 residues in the CDR3. The CDR3 region is CASSYSWTAQETQYF. In DNA, the CDR3 is TGTGCCAGCAGTTACTCGTGGACAGCACAAGAGACCCAGTACTTC.

The chain employs TRBV6-8 and TRBJ2-4; D is unclear. The V gene lost 4 bases and the J gene lost 9 bases, with 10 bases spanning the gap. Germline V CDR1 and CDR2: MNHGY, SAAAGT. CDR3 length equals 12 residues. CDR3 DNA: TGTGCCAGCAGTTCTAACTCAGGCATTCAGTACTTC. Translated: CASSSNSGIQYF.

The V call is TRBV18, the J call TRBJ1-1; no clear D. The CDR3 contains 14 residues. Germline V gene lookup returns CDR1 KGHSH and CDR2 LQKENI. V was trimmed by 3 bases and J by 1 base, leaving 9 bases between them. DNA for the CDR3: TGTGCCAGCTCACCGGAACAGTCGAACACTGAAGCTTTCTTT. Translated, it gives CASSPEQSNTEAFF.

Sample share makes this clone medium-sized (0.01 to 0.1%). The rearrangement links TRBV29-1 to TRBJ2-1, with 8 bases that match TRBD2. The CDR3 is 18 residues long. Trimming cost V 1 base and J 6 bases; bases outside gene matches: 17. Germline V lookup: CDR1 SQVTM, CDR2 ANQGSEA. CDR3 sequence reads: CSVEGFPSERETSNEQFF. The CDR3 region has the DNA TGCAGCGTTGAAGGGTTCCCGAGCGAGCGGGAGACGAGCAATGAGCAGTTCTTC.